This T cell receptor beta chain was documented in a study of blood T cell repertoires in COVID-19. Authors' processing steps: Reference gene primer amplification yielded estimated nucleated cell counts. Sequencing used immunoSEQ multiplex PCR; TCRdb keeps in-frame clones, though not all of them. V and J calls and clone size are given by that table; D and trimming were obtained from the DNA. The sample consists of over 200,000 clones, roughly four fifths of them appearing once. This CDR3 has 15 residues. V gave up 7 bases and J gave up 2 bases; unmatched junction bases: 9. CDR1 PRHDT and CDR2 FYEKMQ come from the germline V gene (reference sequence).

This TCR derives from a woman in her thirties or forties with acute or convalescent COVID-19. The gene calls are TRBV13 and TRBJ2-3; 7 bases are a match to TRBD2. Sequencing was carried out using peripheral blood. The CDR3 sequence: CASTAGVELTDTQYF. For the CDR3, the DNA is TGTGCCAGCACTGCGGGAGTCGAACTCACAGATACGCAGTATTTT.